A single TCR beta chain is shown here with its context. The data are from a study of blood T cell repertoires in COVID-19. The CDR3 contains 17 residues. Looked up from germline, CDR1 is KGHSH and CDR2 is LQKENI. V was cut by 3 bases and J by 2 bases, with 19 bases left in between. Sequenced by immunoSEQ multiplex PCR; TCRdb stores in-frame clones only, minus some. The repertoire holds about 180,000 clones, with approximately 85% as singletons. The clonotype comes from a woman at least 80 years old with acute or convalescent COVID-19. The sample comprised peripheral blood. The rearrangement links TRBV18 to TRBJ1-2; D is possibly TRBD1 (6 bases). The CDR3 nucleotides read TGTGCCAGCTCACCTTCAAGACCAGGGGTCGCAAACTATGGCTACACCTTC. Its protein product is CASSPSRPGVANYGYTF.